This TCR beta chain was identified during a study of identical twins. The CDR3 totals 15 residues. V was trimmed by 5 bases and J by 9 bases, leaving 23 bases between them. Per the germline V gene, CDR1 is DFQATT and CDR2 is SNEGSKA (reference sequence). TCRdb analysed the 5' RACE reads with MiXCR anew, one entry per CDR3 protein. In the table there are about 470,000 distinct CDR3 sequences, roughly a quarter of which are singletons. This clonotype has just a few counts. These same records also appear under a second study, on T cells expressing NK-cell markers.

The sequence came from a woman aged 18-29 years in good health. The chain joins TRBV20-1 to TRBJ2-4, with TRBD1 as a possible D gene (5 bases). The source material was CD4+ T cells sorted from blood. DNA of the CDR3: TGCAGTGCTGTCAGGACAATCCTCAACCCCAGCATTCAGTACTTC. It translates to CSAVRTILNPSIQYF.